These T cell receptor beta chains were read from a single sample in a study of regulatory T cells in long-lasting Graves disease. TCRdb re-analysed the multiplex PCR reads in MiXCR, keeping a single row per CDR3 protein. Of roughly 400,000 distinct CDR3 sequences in the sample, around 20% are singletons; the top ten hold roughly an eighth. The material was peripheral blood mononuclear cells (PBMCs), obtained when the disease was refractory, from a patient treated with antithyroid drugs. The receptors were gathered from a female donor with Graves disease. Each CDR3 is given with its conserved first and last residue. A D gene is named only where the DNA matches it firmly. For some rows the clone size is stated as once, few or many, or as a class when expanded; others skip it.

size	D	V	J	DNA	CDR3
many	-	TRBV27	TRBJ2-7	TGTGCCAGCAGTTTAACTGTGGGAGAGACCTACGAGCAGTACTTC	CASSLTVGETYEQYF
-	-	TRBV28	TRBJ2-7	TGTGCCAGCAACCAAAACTACGAGCAGTACTTC	CASNQNYEQYF
-	-	TRBV20-1	TRBJ2-7	TGCAGTGCTACCCAGACAGGTTACGAGCAGTACTTC	CSATQTGYEQYF
many	-	TRBV6-1	TRBJ1-5	TGTGCCAGCCTTGACCAGCTTAATCAGCCCCAGCATTTT	CASLDQLNQPQHF
-	-	TRBV7-9	TRBJ1-1	TGTGCCAGCAGCTTAATGGAGACTGAAGCTTCCTTT	CASSLMETEASF
-	TRBD1	TRBV29-1	TRBJ2-3	TGCAGCGCGTCGGACAGGAGAATCACAGATACGCAGTATTTT	CSASDRRITDTQYF
many	-	TRBV11-1	TRBJ2-5	TGTGCCAGCAGCTCCTCCTTTTTAGCAGAGACCCAGTACTTC	CASSSSFLAETQYF
many	TRBD1	TRBV20-1	TRBJ1-2	TGCAGTGCTAGCCCCGGACAGGTCTATGGCTACACCTTC	CSASPGQVYGYTF
many	-	TRBV6-1	TRBJ1-2	TGTGCCAGCAGACAGCTCCAGTGGAGTGGCTACACCTTC	CASRQLQWSGYTF
-	-	TRBV18	TRBJ1-1	TGTGCCAGCTCACCCGGGTACATGAACACTGAAGCTTTCTTT	CASSPGYMNTEAFF
many	-	TRBV18	TRBJ2-5	TGTGCCAGCTCACCATCGGGGGAGACCCAGTACTTC	CASSPSGETQYF
-	-	TRBV18	TRBJ1-5	TGTGCCAGCTCACCAAGCAGTAGCAATCAGCCCCAGCATTTT	CASSPSSSNQPQHF
many	-	TRBV5-6	TRBJ1-1	TGTGCCAGCAGCCAACCGAACACCTACACTGAAGCTTTCTTT	CASSQPNTYTEAFF
-	-	TRBV7-2	TRBJ1-6	TGTGCCAGCAGCTTAGCTACTAGCAGTTATAATTCACCCCTCCACTTT	CASSLATSSYNSPLHF
-	-	TRBV4-1	TRBJ1-1	TGCGCCAGCAGCCCCCCGAAGAACACTGAAGCTTTCTTT	CASSPPKNTEAFF
many	-	TRBV20-1	TRBJ2-5	TGCAGTGCTCCTAGGCTTCAAGAGACCCAGTACTTC	CSAPRLQETQYF
-	-	TRBV4-2	TRBJ2-5	TGTGCCAGCAGCCAAGCGGGGATCGAGGAGACCCAGTACTTC	CASSQAGIEETQYF
few	TRBD1	TRBV2	TRBJ1-6	TGTGCCAGCAGAGGACAGGCTCTTAATTCACCCCTCCACTTT	CASRGQALNSPLHF
few	-	TRBV19	TRBJ2-5	TGTGCCAGTAGTACCTCTAGCGTCCAAGAGACCCAGTACTTC	CASSTSSVQETQYF
few	TRBD2	TRBV20-1	TRBJ2-3	TGCAGTGCTCCCGGACTAGCGGGAGACACAGATACGCAGTATTTT	CSAPGLAGDTDTQYF
many	-	TRBV7-9	TRBJ1-4	TGTGCCAGCAGCTTAGGGGGACAACTTAATGAAAAACTGTTTTTT	CASSLGGQLNEKLFF
few	TRBD2	TRBV19	TRBJ2-4	TGTGCCAGTAGTATTAGTTTAGCGGGAGCCGGACGACCCCTAATAGCCAAAAACATTCAGTACTTC	CASSISLAGAGRPLIAKNIQYF
-	-	TRBV5-1	TRBJ1-1	TGCGCCAGCAGCTTTTGGTCAAGGACGAACACTGAAGCTTTCTTT	CASSFWSRTNTEAFF
-	-	TRBV27	TRBJ2-1	TGTGCCAGCAGTTTGGTCGCTTCGGGCCTTATGGCTTACAATGAGCAGTTCTTC	CASSLVASGLMAYNEQFF
many	-	TRBV3-1	TRBJ1-1	TGTGCCAGCAGCCTTCAAACACTGAACACTGAAGCTTTCTTT	CASSLQTLNTEAFF
-	TRBD2	TRBV4-1	TRBJ2-7	TGCGCCAGCAGCCCGACTAGCGGGGGACAGTACGAGCAGTACTTC	CASSPTSGGQYEQYF
many	TRBD1	TRBV6-1	TRBJ2-7	TGTGCCAGCAGAGGGACAGGGGAGAACGAGCAGTACTTC	CASRGTGENEQYF
many	-	TRBV28	TRBJ1-5	TGTGCCAGCAGTTCCAGGCCCAATCAGCCCCAGCATTTT	CASSSRPNQPQHF
-	TRBD2	TRBV7-9	TRBJ2-1	TGTGCCAGCAGTTCCGGGACTAGCGGGGTAAATGAGCAGTTCTTC	CASSSGTSGVNEQFF
few	TRBD2	TRBV5-1	TRBJ2-1	TGCGCCAGCAGCCCCGGCGGACTAGCGGACCCTAGCTCCTACAATGAGCAGTTCTTC	CASSPGGLADPSSYNEQFF
many	TRBD1	TRBV6-1	TRBJ2-5	TGTGCCAGCAGTGAATCACCGGGACAGGGCGAGAGGGGCGGGACCCAGTACTTC	CASSESPGQGERGGTQYF
few	-	TRBV12-3/TRBV12-4	TRBJ2-1	TGTGCCAGCAGTTTAGAAAATGAGCAGTTCTTC	CASSLENEQFF
many	TRBD2	TRBV6-1	TRBJ2-2	TGTGCCAGCAGTCAGCATTTAGCGGGAGGTACCGGGGAGCTGTTTTTT	CASSQHLAGGTGELFF
many	TRBD1	TRBV5-1	TRBJ2-7	TGCGCCAGCAGCGGCCGAGGGCCGGGACAGGGAAAGCAGTACTTC	CASSGRGPGQGKQYF
-	TRBD1	TRBV13	TRBJ1-2	TGTGCCAGCAGCGGACGGACAGGGCGAGCGGACTATGGCTACACCTTC	CASSGRTGRADYGYTF
few	TRBD2	TRBV4-2	TRBJ2-7	TGTGCCAGCAGCCAAGGAGCTAGCGGGAGCGTTTACGAGCAGTACTTC	CASSQGASGSVYEQYF
-	-	TRBV27	TRBJ2-7	TGTGCCAGCAGTCTCGGAGAGACAGCTCCCCCCTACGAGCAGTACTTC	CASSLGETAPPYEQYF
-	-	TRBV30	TRBJ2-6	TGTGCCTGGAGTGGCCCTTCTCCCAGCTCTCGACTGTCTGGGGCCAACGTCCTGACTTTC	CAWSGPSPSSRLSGANVLTF
many	TRBD1	TRBV20-1	TRBJ1-1	TGCAGTGCGGGGACAGGGGGTATCACTGAAGCTTTCTTT	CSAGTGGITEAFF
few	-	TRBV30	TRBJ1-5	TGTGCCTGGAGTGAGGACACCCGTTTAAGCAATCAGCCCCAGCATTTT	CAWSEDTRLSNQPQHF
-	-	TRBV25-1	TRBJ1-1	TGTGCCAGCAGTGATGGGGGGCGCGGGACTGAAGCTTTCTTT	CASSDGGRGTEAFF
many	-	TRBV12-3/TRBV12-4	TRBJ2-4	TGTGCCAGCGGGGCGGGCCGGGCCAAAAACATTCAGTACTTC	CASGAGRAKNIQYF
many	-	TRBV5-1	TRBJ1-5	TGCGCCAGCAGCAAAGACAGAGGGGATCAGCCCCAGCATTTT	CASSKDRGDQPQHF
many	TRBD1	TRBV20-1	TRBJ2-7	TGCAGTGCCCCCGGGGACAGTAAATACGAGCAGTACTTC	CSAPGDSKYEQYF
-	TRBD2	TRBV6-2/TRBV6-3	TRBJ2-7	TGTGTCAGCAGCCCATCGACTAGCGGGAGTTCCCACGAGCAGTACTTC	CVSSPSTSGSSHEQYF
many	-	TRBV6-1	TRBJ2-2	TGTGCCAGCAGCCTCAGCTCCGGGGAGCTGTTTTTT	CASSLSSGELFF
-	-	TRBV10-2	TRBJ2-7	TGCGCCAGCAGTGAGTCGATGGGCTACGAGCAGTACTTC	CASSESMGYEQYF
few	-	TRBV3-1	TRBJ1-1	TGTGCCAGCAGCCAAGACCCGACAGCTATAAGAGAAACTTTCTTT	CASSQDPTAIRETFF
few	-	TRBV27	TRBJ2-1	TGTGCCAGCAGTGCAGGGGTCACTGAGCAGTTCTTC	CASSAGVTEQFF
many	-	TRBV7-8	TRBJ1-5	TGTGCCAGCAGCTCCGCACCCCGCCGACACGGGTTCGATCAGCCCCAGCATTTT	CASSSAPRRHGFDQPQHF
-	-	TRBV24-1	TRBJ1-3	TGTGCCACCAGTGATCCCGGGACATCCGGAAACACCATATATTTT	CATSDPGTSGNTIYF
many	TRBD1	TRBV27	TRBJ2-7	TGTGCCAGCAGTTTATCGGGACAGGGGTTTTCTTACGAGCAGTACTTC	CASSLSGQGFSYEQYF
many	-	TRBV28	TRBJ2-5	TGTGCCAGCAGTTTACAAGTCGGGGAGACCCAGTACTTC	CASSLQVGETQYF